Listed here are 10 T cell receptor beta chains from one sample, sequenced in a study of human T cells and chemical hapten exposure. TCRdb re-derived calls from the RACE reads in MiXCR, one entry per CDR3 protein. The data show some 340,000 distinct CDR3 sequences, 5.5% to 8% seen once. Time point given: patch test 1, 2 weeks after DPC sensitization. Treatment noted: therapeutic diphenylcyclopropenone sensitization with weekly scalp DPC. The sequencing used whole blood, collected in connection with sensitization to the hapten diphenylcyclopropenone (DPC). All receptors derive from a woman under 30 with alopecia areata. Some clones in this sample may be carry-over from other donors' samples.

The rearrangement links TRBV5-6 to TRBJ1-5; D uncertain. V was shortened by 1 base and J by 8 bases, with 10 bases between the two germline ends. Germline V gene data show CDR1 as SGHDT and CDR2 as YYEEEE. The CDR3 is 13 amino acids. The CDR3 reads CASSLQAEEPQHF. In DNA form, the CDR3 reads TGTGCCAGCAGCTTGCAGGCGGAGGAGCCCCAGCATTTT.

This clonotype was found a few times. The rearrangement uses TRBV12-3 or TRBV12-4 and TRBJ1-2; no firm D call. This CDR3 has 12 residues. V dropped 6 bases and J dropped 8 bases, with 13 bases sitting between them. This CDR3 is CASSPIGRGYTF. DNA of the CDR3: TGTGCCAGCAGCCCGATCGGACGCGGCTACACCTTC.

V gene TRBV7-9 combines with J gene TRBJ1-1, with D maybe TRBD1 (5 bases). CDR1 is SEHNR, CDR2 FQNEAQ, per germline (reference sequence). The length of the CDR3 is 14 residues. V gave up 4 bases and J gave up 10 bases, with 19 bases separating them. In nucleotides, the CDR3 is TGTGCCAGCAGCTCTGCAGGGAGGCTTCAAGGAGCTTTCTTT. Amino acid sequence: CASSSAGRLQGAFF. Full variable domain (missing parts from reference TRBV7-9 and TRBJ1-1): DTGVSQNPRHKITKRGQNVTFRCDPISEHNRLYWYRQTLGQGPEFLTYFQNEAQLEKSRLLSDRFSAERPKGSFSTLEIQRTEQGDSAMYLCASSSAGRLQGAFFGQGTRLTVV.

As concerns this clonotype: Possible read error: a much larger clone is one base away. V is TRBV4-1 and J is TRBJ2-1; 7 nucleotides match TRBD2. This CDR3 region has 15 residues. CDR1 and CDR2 from the germline V gene are MGHRA and YSYEKL. In DNA, the CDR3 is TGCGCCAGCAGCCAAGACGGGACTACCTACAATGAGCAGTCCTTC. Residues: CASSQDGTTYNEQSF.

This clonotype was detected a few times. V and J are TRBV28 and TRBJ1-1, with unresolved D. The germline V gene has CDR1 MDHEN and CDR2 SYDVKM. The ends were cut back, 2 bases at V and 1 base at J, with 11 bases in the middle. The CDR3 runs 15 residues. CDR3 DNA sequence: TGTGCCAGCAGTTTACCCCCTTATCGGAACACTGAAGCTTTCTTT. This sequence encodes CASSLPPYRNTEAFF.

This clonotype has ten or more counts. In DNA, the CDR3 is TGTGCCAGCAGTTACGTACAGGCAACAACTAATGAAAAACTGTTTTTT. Protein: CASSYVQATTNEKLFF. This sequence joins TRBV6-5 and TRBJ1-4, with TRBD1 as a possible D gene (5 bases). The V gene lost 2 bases and the J gene lost 0 bases, with 10 bases spanning the gap. CDR1 is MNHEY and CDR2 is SVGAGI in the germline V gene. The CDR3 spans 16 residues.

The chain uses TRBV10-3 and TRBJ2-7; 7 nucleotides line up with TRBD1. V gave up 6 bases and J gave up 1 base; unmatched junction bases: 9. Germline V gene lookup returns CDR1 ENHRY and CDR2 SYGVKD. The CDR3 has 15 residues. The CDR3 region is CAISPGQTISYEQYF. The CDR3 bases are TGTGCCATCAGCCCGGGACAGACAATATCCTACGAGCAGTACTTC.

This clonotype was counted between two and nine times. The chain uses TRBV7-9 and TRBJ2-3; TRBD2 aligns across 9 bases. V lost 0 bases, J lost 1 base, and 8 bases stayed unmatched. The germline CDR1 and CDR2 sequences are SEHNR and FQNEAQ (reference sequence). This CDR3 has 18 residues. The CDR3 loop is CASSLAGTSWGGTDTQYF. As DNA, the CDR3 is TGTGCCAGCAGCTTAGCAGGGACTAGCTGGGGAGGCACAGATACGCAGTATTTT.

The CDR3 sequence is CASSFGGGGPFF. CDR3 sequence (DNA): TGTGCCAGCAGTTTTGGGGGAGGGGGCCCTTTCTTT. This chain joins TRBV12-3 or TRBV12-4 and TRBJ1-1; 7 bases are a match to TRBD1. The V and J ends lost 3 bases and 12 bases, in that order; junction bases with no gene match: 7. The CDR3 length is 12 residues.

This clonotype has more than one count but fewer than ten. The gene calls are TRBV5-1 and TRBJ2-7; weak D call: TRBD2 (6 bases). The V gene lost 0 bases and the J gene lost 0 bases, with 10 bases spanning the gap. CDR1 is SGHRS and CDR2 is YFSETQ in the germline V gene. The CDR3 covers 15 residues. CDR3 DNA: TGCGCCAGCAGCTTGGGGAGGGGCCGCTCCTACGAGCAGTACTTC. Protein: CASSLGRGRSYEQYF.